Listed below are T cell receptor beta chains from one sample, sequenced in a study of CD8 T cells in ankylosing spondylitis. MiXCR, run by TCRdb on the 5' RACE reads, gives a single entry per CDR3 protein. The table has about 390,000 distinct CDR3 sequences, about a fifth seen once. The sequenced sample consisted of blood, either unsorted or a sorted T cell fraction (not recorded which). The receptors shown here come from a male donor with ankylosing spondylitis. The conserved cysteine and the conserved F or W are not part of the CDR3 here.

v_gene: TRBV6-6
j_gene: TRBJ2-7
CDR3aa: ATRLENEQY

v_gene: TRBV20-1
j_gene: TRBJ1-2
CDR3aa: SAPDRVYGYT

v_gene: TRBV28
j_gene: TRBJ2-1
CDR3aa: ASSPPTGLIYNEQF

v_gene: TRBV19
j_gene: TRBJ1-5
CDR3aa: ATAFQGDNQPQH

v_gene: TRBV9
j_gene: TRBJ2-5
CDR3aa: ASSVVGDYGQETQY

v_gene: TRBV5-1
j_gene: TRBJ1-2
CDR3aa: ASSLSQSDYGYT

v_gene: TRBV20-1
j_gene: TRBJ2-5
CDR3aa: SAREPGGPRRSETQY

v_gene: TRBV3-1
j_gene: TRBJ2-7
CDR3aa: ASSQDRGGLISYEQY

v_gene: TRBV11-2
j_gene: TRBJ2-1
CDR3aa: ASTASNEQF

v_gene: TRBV5-1
j_gene: TRBJ2-7
CDR3aa: ASSRGQGHEQY

v_gene: TRBV7-2
j_gene: TRBJ2-1
CDR3aa: ASVLAGFNNEQF

v_gene: TRBV20-1
j_gene: TRBJ2-2
CDR3aa: SASSGSGTGELF

v_gene: TRBV5-1
j_gene: TRBJ2-2
CDR3aa: ASSPSGGGTGELF

v_gene: TRBV20-1
j_gene: TRBJ2-7
CDR3aa: SARLAAWGYEQY